This TCR beta chain was profiled in a study of control samples from healthy donors and cancer patients. Data came from immunoSEQ multiplex PCR; TCRdb stores just in-frame clones and leaves some out. This table has under 110,000 clones, approximately 90% appearing once. Germline lookup yields CDR1 SGDLS and CDR2 YYNGEE. The V and J ends lost 4 bases and 4 bases respectively, with 13 bases between them. This CDR3 region has 14 residues. V usage is TRBV9 and J usage is TRBJ2-3, with no clear D. The sequence was collected from a man aged 25 to 45 in good health. The specimen sequenced was blood. The CDR3 spells CASSLYGSADTQYF. The CDR3 region has the DNA TGTGCCAGCAGCCTCTACGGCTCGGCAGATACGCAGTATTTT.